This entry features one T cell receptor beta chain sequence. This clonotype appeared many times. No antigen is known for it. Nothing much larger sits one base from this clone, and base qualities are not available. The germline V gene provides CDR1 SGHRS and CDR2 YFSETQ. Deletion took 8 bases off V and 5 bases off J, with a span of 16 bases between the germline ends. Including cysteine and phenylalanine, the CDR3 has 14 amino acids. The retained sequence is limited to the CDR3, 42 bases, with the frame set at the first base. Data came from an Illumina HiSeq 2500. Quantitative 5'-RACE with molecular barcodes was the method used to prepare the TCR beta libraries. The study's own analysis went as follows. A new computational method based on a probabilistic model of VDJ rearrangement was used to identify disease-linked TCR variants. The public reads were run again by TCRdb, first through fastp at Q25 and then through MiXCR, and only productive beta chains were kept. One record per CDR3 amino acid sequence lists the most common genes and DNA. The V and J calls and clone size are TCRdb's, not the authors'. The sample has more than 500,000 distinct CDR3 sequences on record, approximately 5% of them singletons. Of the sample, 3% to 4% is held by the ten largest clones.

These data belong to a study of CD8 T cells in ankylosing spondylitis (dated by TCRdb to the late 2010s). Context from the whole study: The study profiled T cell receptor beta repertoires in healthy donors and ankylosing spondylitis patients to find disease-linked TCR variants. In total, the full study cohort was made up of roughly 110 healthy donors and about two dozen ankylosing spondylitis patients. Peripheral blood was sampled, and synovial fluid was additionally collected from ankylosing spondylitis patients. The investigation overall reported the following: Some of the motif variants had been reported before in the synovial fluid and blood of reactive arthritis patients, a finding that suggests common disease-initiation mechanisms. According to the report, matched synovial fluid samples from ankylosing spondylitis patients were significantly enriched for the disease-linked clones. A TCR beta motif of several highly homologous amino acid variants appeared characteristic of blood from ankylosing spondylitis patients. The disease-linked clones had a CD8+ phenotype and were found at relatively low frequencies in peripheral blood.

Input material: blood, either unsorted or a sorted T cell fraction (not recorded which). The receptor's source is a male donor with ankylosing spondylitis. The chain is encoded by TRBV5-1 joined to TRBJ2-2, and TRBD2 may be the D gene, going by 6 matching bases. In nucleotides, the sequence is TGCGCCAGTGGCCCGGGAGTAAGAACCGGGGAGCTGTTTTTT. Translated, this is CASGPGVRTGELFF.